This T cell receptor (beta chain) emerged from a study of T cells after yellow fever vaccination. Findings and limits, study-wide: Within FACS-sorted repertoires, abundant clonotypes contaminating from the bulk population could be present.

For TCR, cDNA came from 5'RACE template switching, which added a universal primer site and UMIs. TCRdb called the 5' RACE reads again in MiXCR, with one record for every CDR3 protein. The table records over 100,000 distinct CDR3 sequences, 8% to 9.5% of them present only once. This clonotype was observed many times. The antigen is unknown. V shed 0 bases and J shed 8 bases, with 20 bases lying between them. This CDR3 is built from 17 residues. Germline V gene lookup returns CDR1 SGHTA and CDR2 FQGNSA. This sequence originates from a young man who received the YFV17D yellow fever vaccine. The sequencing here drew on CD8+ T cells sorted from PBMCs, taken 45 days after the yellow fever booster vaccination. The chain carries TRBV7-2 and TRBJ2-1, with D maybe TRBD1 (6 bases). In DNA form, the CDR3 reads TGTGCCAGCAGCTTAGCCTTTCCAGGGGAACTTAGTGATGAGCAGTTCTTC. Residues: CASSLAFPGELSDEQFF.